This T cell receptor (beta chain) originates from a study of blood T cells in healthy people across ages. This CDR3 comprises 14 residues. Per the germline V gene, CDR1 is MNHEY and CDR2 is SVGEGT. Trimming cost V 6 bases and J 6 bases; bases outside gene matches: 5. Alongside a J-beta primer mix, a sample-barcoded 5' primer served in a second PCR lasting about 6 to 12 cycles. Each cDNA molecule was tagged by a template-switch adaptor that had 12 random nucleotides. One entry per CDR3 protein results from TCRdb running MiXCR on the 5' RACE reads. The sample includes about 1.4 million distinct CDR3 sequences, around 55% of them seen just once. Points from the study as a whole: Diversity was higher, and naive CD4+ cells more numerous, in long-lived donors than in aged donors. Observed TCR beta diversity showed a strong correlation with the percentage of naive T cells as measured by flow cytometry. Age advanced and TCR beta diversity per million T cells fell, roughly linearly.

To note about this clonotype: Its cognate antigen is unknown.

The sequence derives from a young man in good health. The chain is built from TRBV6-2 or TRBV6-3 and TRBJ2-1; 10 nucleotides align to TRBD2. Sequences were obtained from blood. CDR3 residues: CASREREGLNEQFF. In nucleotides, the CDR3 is TGTGCCAGCAGAGAGCGGGAGGGCCTCAATGAGCAGTTCTTC.